This T cell receptor beta chain emerged from a study of T cell responses to AZD1222 COVID-19 vaccine. Study observations and caveats: The study found Spike-specific TCR breadth and depth rose after two AZD1222 doses. Nearly half of spike-specific TCRs reportedly go after variant regions that carry no mutations. There were mostly white British donors and more females than males, and clonal diversity was possibly underestimated.

The count of this clone is one. What it binds is unknown. Per germline, CDR1 MNHEY and CDR2 SVGAGI. CDR3 length: 15 residues. The germline V and J ends were trimmed by 6 bases and 3 bases, with 12 bases remaining between them. Generated by immunoSEQ multiplex PCR, the TCRdb table keeps only in-frame clones and is missing some. Altogether 89,000 or so clones are present, approximately 89% being singletons, with the ten largest covering roughly 15%. The TCR was taken from an adult in good health. This chain uses TRBV6-5 with TRBJ1-6; TRBD1 is a possible D gene (5 bases). Sequenced material: peripheral blood, taken on day 0 of AZD1222 vaccination. The CDR3 protein is CASSQRQIYNSPLHF. The CDR3 nucleotides are TGTGCCAGCAGCCAGAGACAGATCTATAATTCACCCCTCCACTTT.